These T cell receptor beta chains were read from a single sample in a study of blood T cell repertoires in COVID-19. The repertoire was sequenced with immunoSEQ multiplex PCR; TCRdb's copy has only in-frame clones and lacks some. The data contain roughly 200,000 clones, 80% to 90% of them singletons. Sample: PBMCs or T cells enriched from blood (not recorded which). These receptors originate from a young man who had recovered from COVID-19. Each CDR3 is given with its conserved first and last residue. The D gene is left open where the match is weak. For some rows the clone size is stated as once, few or many, or as a class when expanded; others skip it.

v_gene	j_gene	abundance	d_gene	CDR3nt	CDR3aa
TRBV28	TRBJ1-3	NA	NA	TGTGCCAGCAGTTTACTAGGATCTGGAAACACCATATATTTT	CASSLLGSGNTIYF
TRBV18	TRBJ2-1	NA	NA	TGTGCCAGCTCACCACTCCAGGTCTACAATGAGCAGTTCTTC	CASSPLQVYNEQFF
TRBV6-5	TRBJ1-2	NA	TRBD1	TGTGCCAGCAGTTACACGGGACAGGGGAACTATGGCTACACCTTC	CASSYTGQGNYGYTF
TRBV7-2	TRBJ1-2	NA	TRBD1	TGTGCCAGCAGCTCAGGGGGCAGCAGCTATGGCTACACCTTC	CASSSGGSSYGYTF
TRBV5-4	TRBJ1-2	NA	TRBD1	TGTGCCAGCAGGGTGGACAGGGGAACTAACTATGGCTACACCTTC	CASRVDRGTNYGYTF
TRBV25-1	TRBJ1-2	NA	TRBD1	TGTGCCAGCAGTGAATTGGGGACAGGGAAGATGGCCTATGGCTACACCTTC	CASSELGTGKMAYGYTF
TRBV7-8	TRBJ2-3	few	NA	TGTGCCAGCAGCTTAGATCTAGCGTCGGATACGCAGTATTTT	CASSLDLASDTQYF
TRBV5-1	TRBJ1-5	NA	NA	TGCGCCAGCAGCAAAGGCGGGGGTAGCAATCAGCCCCAGCATTTT	CASSKGGGSNQPQHF
TRBV6-1	TRBJ1-2	NA	TRBD1	TGTGCCAGCAGTCCCCCGACAGGGAGGTTTGGCTACACCTTC	CASSPPTGRFGYTF
TRBV6-4	TRBJ2-1	NA	NA	TGTGCCAGCAGTGCAGGGGCGGGAGTCTCCTACAATGAGCAGTTCTTC	CASSAGAGVSYNEQFF
TRBV29-1	TRBJ1-2	once	NA	TGCAGCGTTGAGCAGGGAACCTATGGCTACACCTTC	CSVEQGTYGYTF
TRBV10-1	TRBJ2-2	NA	NA	TGCGCCAGCAGATTTCTTACGAACACCGGGGAGCTGTTTTTT	CASRFLTNTGELFF
TRBV7-2	TRBJ1-1	NA	NA	TGTGCCAGCGGGTACCAGGGGAAACACACTGAAGCTTTCTTT	CASGYQGKHTEAFF
TRBV11-2	TRBJ1-1	NA	NA	TGTGCCAGCAGCCCTTCAAACATGAACACTGAAGCTTTCTTT	CASSPSNMNTEAFF
TRBV5-4	TRBJ2-3	NA	TRBD2	TGTGCCAGCAGCCAAACTAGCGGGAGGGCCAAAGATACGCAGTATTTT	CASSQTSGRAKDTQYF